The entry below describes one TCR beta chain. J was trimmed by 2 bases and V by 4 bases; bases with no gene match: 3. Germline loops: CDR1 SNHLY, CDR2 FYNNEI. There are 15 residues in the CDR3. This sample was included in a study of blood T cell repertoires in COVID-19. Sequenced by immunoSEQ multiplex PCR; TCRdb stores in-frame clones only, minus some. The sample shows approximately 160,000 clones, more than 70% of them seen only once. The sample taken for sequencing was peripheral blood. The chain combines TRBV2 with TRBJ1-4; TRBD1 matches 8 bases. The origin of this receptor is a man aged 18 to 30 with active or convalescent COVID-19. The CDR3 DNA reads as TGTGCCAGCAGTGGAAACAGGGGGACTAATGAAAAACTGTTTTTT. This translates into CASSGNRGTNEKLFF.